The rows below give T cell receptor beta chains drawn from one sample of a study of cytomegalovirus exposure and HLA in healthy donors. The assay was immunoSEQ multiplex PCR, and TCRdb's table has in-frame clones only and misses some. The sample lists approximately 98,000 clones, approximately 85% occurring once. Specimen: PBMCs. The receptors here all came from a woman between 18 and 30 years old in good health and CMV-seronegative. Both conserved end residues are part of each CDR3. Fields, in order: J gene, D gene, clone size, V gene, CDR3 protein, CDR3 DNA. D genes are given only for firm matches. Size is stated for part of the rows, as once, few or many counts, or as a class when the clone is expanded.

J gene: TRBJ1-2; D gene: .; clone size: .; V gene: TRBV27; CDR3 protein: CASSTGVFYGYTF; CDR3 DNA: TGTGCCAGCAGTACGGGGGTTTTCTATGGCTACACCTTC
J gene: TRBJ1-6; D gene: .; clone size: few; V gene: TRBV6-1; CDR3 protein: CASSEPAGANSPLHF; CDR3 DNA: TGTGCCAGCAGTGAACCGGCGGGGGCGAATTCACCCCTCCACTTT
J gene: TRBJ1-1; D gene: TRBD1; clone size: .; V gene: TRBV6-5; CDR3 protein: CASSYTDRGTDTEAFF; CDR3 DNA: TGTGCCAGCAGTTACACGGACAGGGGAACGGACACTGAAGCTTTCTTT
J gene: TRBJ2-6; D gene: .; clone size: .; V gene: TRBV27; CDR3 protein: CASSLGGTGANVLTF; CDR3 DNA: TGTGCCAGCAGTTTGGGCGGGACTGGGGCCAACGTCCTGACTTTC
J gene: TRBJ1-1; D gene: TRBD1; clone size: .; V gene: TRBV5-4; CDR3 protein: CASSLEGARAFF; CDR3 DNA: TGTGCCAGCAGCTTGGAGGGGGCAAGAGCTTTCTTT
J gene: TRBJ2-7; D gene: .; clone size: .; V gene: TRBV25-1; CDR3 protein: CASSEDRAYEQYF; CDR3 DNA: TGTGCCAGCAGTGAAGACAGAGCCTACGAGCAGTACTTC
J gene: TRBJ2-3; D gene: .; clone size: .; V gene: TRBV18; CDR3 protein: CASSPQGGVTDTQYF; CDR3 DNA: TGTGCCAGCTCACCACAGGGGGGGGTCACAGATACGCAGTATTTT
J gene: TRBJ2-7; D gene: TRBD2; clone size: .; V gene: TRBV7-9; CDR3 protein: CASKGGGAYEQYF; CDR3 DNA: TGTGCCAGCAAGGGCGGGGGAGCCTACGAGCAGTACTTC
J gene: TRBJ1-5; D gene: .; clone size: .; V gene: TRBV7-2; CDR3 protein: CASSKGRGIDSNQPQHF; CDR3 DNA: TGTGCCAGCAGCAAGGGAAGGGGGATCGATAGCAATCAGCCCCAGCATTTT
J gene: TRBJ2-2; D gene: TRBD2; clone size: .; V gene: TRBV6-4; CDR3 protein: CASTGLAGGFTGELFF; CDR3 DNA: TGTGCCAGCACAGGACTAGCGGGGGGCTTCACCGGGGAGCTGTTTTTT
J gene: TRBJ1-6; D gene: .; clone size: .; V gene: TRBV9; CDR3 protein: CASSVEGVGSPLHF; CDR3 DNA: TGTGCCAGCAGCGTAGAGGGGGTCGGATCACCCCTCCACTTT
J gene: TRBJ2-3; D gene: TRBD2; clone size: few; V gene: TRBV6-4; CDR3 protein: CASSDSSGGDTDTQYF; CDR3 DNA: TGTGCCAGCAGTGACTCAAGCGGGGGGGACACAGATACGCAGTATTTT
J gene: TRBJ1-6; D gene: TRBD1; clone size: few; V gene: TRBV10-3; CDR3 protein: CAIRLDRWDNSPLHF; CDR3 DNA: TGTGCCATCAGGCTGGACAGGTGGGATAATTCACCCCTCCACTTT
J gene: TRBJ1-5; D gene: .; clone size: .; V gene: TRBV19; CDR3 protein: CASRALRDNQPQHF; CDR3 DNA: TGTGCCAGTCGCGCCCTACGGGACAATCAGCCCCAGCATTTT
J gene: TRBJ1-5; D gene: .; clone size: .; V gene: TRBV18; CDR3 protein: CASSTGANQPQHF; CDR3 DNA: TGTGCCAGCTCAACCGGAGCGAATCAGCCCCAGCATTTT
J gene: TRBJ1-5; D gene: .; clone size: .; V gene: TRBV5-5; CDR3 protein: CASTQRSGVGWPQHF; CDR3 DNA: TGTGCCAGCACCCAGAGGTCCGGAGTGGGTTGGCCCCAGCATTTT
J gene: TRBJ1-5; D gene: TRBD1; clone size: once; V gene: TRBV5-6; CDR3 protein: CASSRQGSSNQPQHF; CDR3 DNA: TGTGCCAGCAGCCGACAGGGGTCGAGCAATCAGCCCCAGCATTTT
J gene: TRBJ1-1; D gene: TRBD1; clone size: few; V gene: TRBV7-9; CDR3 protein: CASSFGDRVGLDTEAFF; CDR3 DNA: TGTGCCAGCAGCTTCGGGGACAGGGTAGGGTTGGACACTGAAGCTTTCTTT
J gene: TRBJ2-7; D gene: TRBD1; clone size: few; V gene: TRBV6-6; CDR3 protein: CASSFLGQASYEQYF; CDR3 DNA: TGTGCCAGCAGTTTCTTGGGACAGGCCTCCTACGAGCAGTACTTC
J gene: TRBJ1-3; D gene: .; clone size: .; V gene: TRBV2; CDR3 protein: CASTKGQGINSGNTIYF; CDR3 DNA: TGTGCCAGTACAAAGGGGCAAGGGATCAACTCTGGAAACACCATATATTTT
J gene: TRBJ2-3; D gene: .; clone size: once; V gene: TRBV27; CDR3 protein: CASQRVSTDTQYF; CDR3 DNA: TGTGCCAGTCAGCGGGTCAGCACAGATACGCAGTATTTT
J gene: TRBJ1-2; D gene: TRBD1; clone size: .; V gene: TRBV19; CDR3 protein: CASRTGGYGYTF; CDR3 DNA: TGTGCCAGTAGGACAGGGGGCTATGGCTACACCTTC
J gene: TRBJ2-1; D gene: TRBD1; clone size: .; V gene: TRBV9; CDR3 protein: CASSGGTGHYNEQFF; CDR3 DNA: TGTGCCAGCAGCGGAGGGACAGGGCATTACAATGAGCAGTTCTTC
J gene: TRBJ2-3; D gene: TRBD1; clone size: .; V gene: TRBV10-1; CDR3 protein: CASSFSFGTDSTDTQYF; CDR3 DNA: TGCGCCAGCAGTTTCTCCTTCGGGACAGACAGCACAGATACGCAGTATTTT
J gene: TRBJ1-1; D gene: .; clone size: .; V gene: TRBV10-1; CDR3 protein: CASSGQTNTEAFF; CDR3 DNA: TGCGCCAGCAGCGGACAGACGAACACTGAAGCTTTCTTT
J gene: TRBJ1-2; D gene: TRBD1; clone size: .; V gene: TRBV2; CDR3 protein: CASSPGTGNYGYTF; CDR3 DNA: TGTGCCAGCAGTCCCGGGACAGGGAACTATGGCTACACCTTC
J gene: TRBJ2-2; D gene: .; clone size: .; V gene: TRBV13; CDR3 protein: CASSFRTGFETGELFF; CDR3 DNA: TGTGCCAGCAGTTTCCGCACAGGGTTCGAGACCGGGGAGCTGTTTTTT
J gene: TRBJ2-3; D gene: TRBD1; clone size: .; V gene: TRBV9; CDR3 protein: CASSTRTGGRADTQYF; CDR3 DNA: TGTGCCAGCAGCACTCGGACAGGGGGCCGGGCAGATACGCAGTATTTT
J gene: TRBJ2-7; D gene: .; clone size: few; V gene: TRBV10-3; CDR3 protein: CAVPEHPRAYEQYF; CDR3 DNA: TGTGCCGTCCCGGAGCACCCTCGGGCCTACGAGCAGTACTTC
J gene: TRBJ2-2; D gene: TRBD1; clone size: .; V gene: TRBV7-3; CDR3 protein: CASSLGDRGPGELFF; CDR3 DNA: TGTGCCAGCAGCTTAGGGGACAGGGGACCCGGGGAGCTGTTTTTT
J gene: TRBJ2-5; D gene: TRBD1; clone size: once; V gene: TRBV11-2; CDR3 protein: CASSHEYRDREGETQYF; CDR3 DNA: TGTGCCAGCAGCCACGAATACCGGGACAGGGAAGGAGAGACCCAGTACTTC
J gene: TRBJ2-3; D gene: .; clone size: .; V gene: TRBV7-9; CDR3 protein: CASSSTSPRGADTQYF; CDR3 DNA: TGTGCCAGCAGCTCAACCAGTCCAAGGGGCGCAGATACGCAGTATTTT
J gene: TRBJ1-1; D gene: TRBD1; clone size: .; V gene: TRBV25-1; CDR3 protein: CASSALTGGQNTEAFF; CDR3 DNA: TGTGCCAGCAGTGCTTTGACAGGGGGCCAGAACACTGAAGCTTTCTTT
J gene: TRBJ1-2; D gene: .; clone size: .; V gene: TRBV28; CDR3 protein: CATLQPTKDGYTF; CDR3 DNA: TGTGCCACGTTACAGCCGACAAAGGATGGCTACACCTTC
J gene: TRBJ2-3; D gene: .; clone size: .; V gene: TRBV7-9; CDR3 protein: CASSPTLTDTQYF; CDR3 DNA: TGTGCCAGCAGCCCCACCCTAACAGATACGCAGTATTTT
J gene: TRBJ1-1; D gene: .; clone size: .; V gene: TRBV6-5; CDR3 protein: CASSYRETLNTEAFF; CDR3 DNA: TGTGCCAGCAGTTATAGGGAGACCCTGAACACTGAAGCTTTCTTT
J gene: TRBJ2-7; D gene: .; clone size: .; V gene: TRBV9; CDR3 protein: CASSESQGSGQYF; CDR3 DNA: TGTGCCAGCAGCGAATCCCAGGGATCGGGGCAGTACTTC
J gene: TRBJ2-7; D gene: TRBD2; clone size: .; V gene: TRBV2; CDR3 protein: CASSPSGGGEQYF; CDR3 DNA: TGTGCCAGCAGTCCTTCGGGGGGAGGCGAGCAGTACTTC
J gene: TRBJ2-7; D gene: .; clone size: once; V gene: TRBV4-1; CDR3 protein: CASSQGRGGLVGEQYF; CDR3 DNA: TGCGCCAGCAGCCAAGGAAGGGGGGGTCTGGTAGGCGAGCAGTACTTC
J gene: TRBJ1-5; D gene: .; clone size: .; V gene: TRBV29-1; CDR3 protein: CSVAFSAGNQPQHF; CDR3 DNA: TGCAGCGTTGCATTTAGCGCCGGGAATCAGCCCCAGCATTTT